This is a list of T cell receptor beta chains from one sample in a study. Each CDR3 protein gets one entry after TCRdb re-called the RT-PCR reads with MiXCR. The table has 550,000 to 750,000 distinct CDR3 sequences, 13% to 15% seen once. The sequencing input was memory CD4+ T cells from blood. These receptors were taken from a female donor in good health, serving as a healthy control. Both conserved end residues are trimmed from each CDR3.

cdr3_aa: SARRQGAGSRDEQY
j_call: TRBJ2-7
v_call: TRBV20-1

cdr3_aa: ASSLVGTSGYGYT
j_call: TRBJ1-2
v_call: TRBV3-1

cdr3_aa: ASTLRRSTEAF
j_call: TRBJ1-1
v_call: TRBV13

cdr3_aa: ASSYPTYEQY
j_call: TRBJ2-7
v_call: TRBV6-2/TRBV6-3

cdr3_aa: ASSQAAAGNEKLF
j_call: TRBJ1-4
v_call: TRBV4-3

cdr3_aa: ASSLVTGVRAKNIQY
j_call: TRBJ2-4
v_call: TRBV27

cdr3_aa: ASSAGRGSYNEQF
j_call: TRBJ2-1
v_call: TRBV2

cdr3_aa: SAREDLNTEAF
j_call: TRBJ1-1
v_call: TRBV20-1

cdr3_aa: SAETSGIGEQY
j_call: TRBJ2-7
v_call: TRBV20-1

cdr3_aa: ASSSPGQTNYGYT
j_call: TRBJ1-2
v_call: TRBV6-5

cdr3_aa: ASSSRPLGGGRGSNQPQH
j_call: TRBJ1-5
v_call: TRBV12-3/TRBV12-4

cdr3_aa: SARDWTGQETQY
j_call: TRBJ2-5
v_call: TRBV20-1

cdr3_aa: ASRLPGVRGELF
j_call: TRBJ2-2
v_call: TRBV6-5

cdr3_aa: ASSFGVSTNEKLF
j_call: TRBJ1-4
v_call: TRBV7-2

cdr3_aa: ASSGLTSEQF
j_call: TRBJ2-1
v_call: TRBV9

cdr3_aa: ASSQFDTLLNYGYT
j_call: TRBJ1-2
v_call: TRBV7-3

cdr3_aa: ASTLLGSGQPQH
j_call: TRBJ1-5
v_call: TRBV12-3/TRBV12-4

cdr3_aa: ASSPMGWGNEQY
j_call: TRBJ2-7
v_call: TRBV7-2

cdr3_aa: ASRMELSQPQH
j_call: TRBJ1-5
v_call: TRBV4-1

cdr3_aa: ASTPRGGHQETQY
j_call: TRBJ2-5
v_call: TRBV12-3/TRBV12-4

cdr3_aa: ASSQLRQLHGETQY
j_call: TRBJ2-5
v_call: TRBV4-3

cdr3_aa: ASSNTGTDDYGYT
j_call: TRBJ1-2
v_call: TRBV11-2

cdr3_aa: ASSSTGRTGGRTEAF
j_call: TRBJ1-1
v_call: TRBV5-6

cdr3_aa: SAPPDNMNTEAF
j_call: TRBJ1-1
v_call: TRBV20-1

cdr3_aa: ASSRLVPTFAGEENEQF
j_call: TRBJ2-1
v_call: TRBV7-2

cdr3_aa: ASSLGRGAGGPYNEQF
j_call: TRBJ2-1
v_call: TRBV11-3

cdr3_aa: SARDSSVETQY
j_call: TRBJ2-5
v_call: TRBV20-1

cdr3_aa: ASSLVFLGQTREKLF
j_call: TRBJ1-4
v_call: TRBV7-8

cdr3_aa: ASSPGVVGELF
j_call: TRBJ2-2
v_call: TRBV7-2

cdr3_aa: ASSVARGRVGETQY
j_call: TRBJ2-5
v_call: TRBV9

cdr3_aa: SVRGRNTGELF
j_call: TRBJ2-2
v_call: TRBV20-1

cdr3_aa: ASSLSPGINEQF
j_call: TRBJ2-1
v_call: TRBV7-3

cdr3_aa: ASSQLPGTAHTEAF
j_call: TRBJ1-1
v_call: TRBV4-2

cdr3_aa: GGFWTEAF
j_call: TRBJ1-1
v_call: TRBV20-1